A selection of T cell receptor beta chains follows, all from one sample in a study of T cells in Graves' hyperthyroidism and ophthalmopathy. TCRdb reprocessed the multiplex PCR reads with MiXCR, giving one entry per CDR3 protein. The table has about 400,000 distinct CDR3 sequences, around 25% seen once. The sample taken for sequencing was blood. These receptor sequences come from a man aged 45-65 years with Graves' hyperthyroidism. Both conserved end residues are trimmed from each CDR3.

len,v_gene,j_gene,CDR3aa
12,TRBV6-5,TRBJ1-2,ASSYSQGTYGYT
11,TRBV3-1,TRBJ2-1,ASSHEEYNEQF
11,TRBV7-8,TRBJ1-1,ASSLRVYTEAF
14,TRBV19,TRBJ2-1,ASSRLAGGTNDEQF
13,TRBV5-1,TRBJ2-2,ASSLWPGDTGELF
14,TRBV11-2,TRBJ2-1,ASTQTSGGSYNEQF
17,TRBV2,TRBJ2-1,ASSGGLAGGPDNWYEQF
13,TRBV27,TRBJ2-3,ASMPQGPSTDTQY
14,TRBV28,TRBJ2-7,ASSQQGLGLMNEQY
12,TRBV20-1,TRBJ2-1,SAVKAPGQDEQF
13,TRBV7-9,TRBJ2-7,ASSSGTSGPYEQY
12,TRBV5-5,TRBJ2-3,ASSESGTADTQY
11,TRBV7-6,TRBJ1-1,ASSLAGLTEAF
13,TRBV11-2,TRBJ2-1,ASSLESGNYNEQF
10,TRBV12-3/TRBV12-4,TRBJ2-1,ASSSPGGWQF
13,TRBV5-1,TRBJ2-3,ASSLAHRITDTQY
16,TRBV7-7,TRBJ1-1,ASSLSLRLQGPGTEAF
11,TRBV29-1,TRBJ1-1,SVALAPGNEAF
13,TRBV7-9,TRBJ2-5,ASSQAGQPKETQY
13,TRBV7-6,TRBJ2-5,ASSPQSRDQETQY
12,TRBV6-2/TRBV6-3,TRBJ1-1,ASSRDGWNTEAF
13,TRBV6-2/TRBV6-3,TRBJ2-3,ASRSGGVSPDTQY
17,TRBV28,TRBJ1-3,ASSTGRWTPGSSGNTIY
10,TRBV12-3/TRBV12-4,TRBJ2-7,ASSFGFYEQY
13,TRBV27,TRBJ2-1,ASSTPQGGRDEQF
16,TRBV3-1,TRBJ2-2,ASSQDPGLAGGTGELF
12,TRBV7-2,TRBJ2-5,ASSPEPGWKTQY
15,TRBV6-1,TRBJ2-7,ASSRIRNRDLPYEQY
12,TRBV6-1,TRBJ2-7,ASRPRQLTYEQY
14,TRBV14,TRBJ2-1,ASSQYLGQENNEQF
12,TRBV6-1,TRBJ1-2,ASIPQGGNYGYT
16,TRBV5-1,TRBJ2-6,ASSSSGTESSGANVLT
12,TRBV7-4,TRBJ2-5,ASSREAAQETQY
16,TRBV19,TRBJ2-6,ASSARTGGSPGANVLT
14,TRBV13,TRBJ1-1,ASSFSRGIGNTEAF
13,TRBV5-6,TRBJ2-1,ASSLDDPGYNEQF
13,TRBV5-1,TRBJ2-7,ASSLASPSGGEQY
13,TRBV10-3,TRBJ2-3,AISASGTAQTTQY
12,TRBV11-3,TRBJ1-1,ASSQVAASTEAF
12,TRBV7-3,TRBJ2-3,ASSHEGLTDTQY
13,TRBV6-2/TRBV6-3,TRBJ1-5,ASSGEGIWNQPQH
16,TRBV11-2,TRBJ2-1,ASSGAFAGGSSYNEQF
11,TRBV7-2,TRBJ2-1,ASSFVIGNEQF